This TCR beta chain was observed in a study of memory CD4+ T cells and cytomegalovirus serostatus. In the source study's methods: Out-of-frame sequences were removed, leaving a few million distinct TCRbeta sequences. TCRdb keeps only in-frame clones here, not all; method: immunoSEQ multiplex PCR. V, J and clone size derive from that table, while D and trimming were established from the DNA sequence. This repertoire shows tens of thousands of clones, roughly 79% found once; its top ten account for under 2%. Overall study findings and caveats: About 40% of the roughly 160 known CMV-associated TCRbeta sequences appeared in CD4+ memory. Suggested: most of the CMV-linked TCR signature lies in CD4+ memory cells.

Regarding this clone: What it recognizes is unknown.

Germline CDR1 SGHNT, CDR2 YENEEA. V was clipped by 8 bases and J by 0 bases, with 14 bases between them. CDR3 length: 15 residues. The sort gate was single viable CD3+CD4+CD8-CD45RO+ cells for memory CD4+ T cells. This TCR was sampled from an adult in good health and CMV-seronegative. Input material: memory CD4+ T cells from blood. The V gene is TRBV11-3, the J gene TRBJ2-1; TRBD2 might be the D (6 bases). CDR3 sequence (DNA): TGTGCCAGCTGCGGGACCCCTAGCTCCTACAATGAGCAGTTCTTC. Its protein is CASCGTPSSYNEQFF.